This T cell receptor (beta chain) came from a study of T cells in Graves' hyperthyroidism and ophthalmopathy. Amplified TCR beta CDR3 regions came from RNA transcripts. HTBI primers drove first-round RT-PCR of the TCR CDR3. TCRdb reprocessed the multiplex PCR reads via MiXCR and lists one record per CDR3 protein. Of just over 550,000 distinct CDR3 sequences listed, roughly 46% are singletons. The study enrolled patients aged 18 to 65 with newly diagnosed hyperthyroidism of under 2 months' duration. It was uncontrolled infection, other autoimmune disease, pregnancy or lactation that excluded patients. In making diagnoses, clinical symptoms, serum thyroxine and TRAb, thyroid ultrasound and orbital computed tomography were all used. The CDR3 has 15 residues. CDR1 and CDR2 from the germline V gene are SGHTA and FQGNSA. The V gene end was trimmed by 1 base and the J gene end by 5 bases; junction bases not matched to a gene: 4.

The TCR was taken from a woman aged 18-29 years with Graves' hyperthyroidism. The genes are TRBV7-2 and TRBJ1-1; TRBD1 aligns across 10 bases. The sample comprised peripheral blood or thyroid tissue (not recorded which). CDR3 sequence (DNA): TGTGCCAGCAGCTTAGATGGGACAGGGGATACTGAAGCTTTCTTT. It codes for CASSLDGTGDTEAFF.